This T cell receptor beta chain was sequenced during a study of T-cell memory formation after mild COVID-19. The wider study: Largely donor-specific TCR clusters were found. Whole-study results and caveats: Pre-infection memory already had some responding clones, implying cross-reactive memory joined.

V dropped 5 bases and J dropped 1 base, with 11 bases sitting between them. The length of the CDR3 is 14 residues. In germline, CDR1 is SGHTA, CDR2 FQGNSA. Turning to this clonotype: Its antigen remains unidentified.

TCRdb itself ran the 5' RACE reads through MiXCR, one entry per CDR3 protein. The sample consists of 50,000 to 75,000 distinct CDR3 sequences, 9.3% of them appearing once. The genes are TRBV7-2 and TRBJ1-1; no firm D call. This TCR came from a young man who had mild COVID-19 (a few samples of this study predate the infection). Cell type and time point are not known. Specimen: PBMCs or a T cell subset sorted from them (not recorded which). The CDR3 protein is CASSLGGQNTEAFF. The CDR3 DNA is TGTGCCAGCAGCCTAGGAGGCCAGAACACTGAAGCTTTCTTT.